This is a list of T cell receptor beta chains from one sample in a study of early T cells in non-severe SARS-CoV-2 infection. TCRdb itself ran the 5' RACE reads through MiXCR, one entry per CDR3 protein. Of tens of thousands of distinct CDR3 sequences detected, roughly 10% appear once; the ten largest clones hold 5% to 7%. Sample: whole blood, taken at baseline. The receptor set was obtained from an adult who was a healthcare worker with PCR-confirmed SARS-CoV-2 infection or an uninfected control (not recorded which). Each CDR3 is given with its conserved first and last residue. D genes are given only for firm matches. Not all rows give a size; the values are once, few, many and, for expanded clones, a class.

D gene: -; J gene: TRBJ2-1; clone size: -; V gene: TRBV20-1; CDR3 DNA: TGCAGTGCCCCAGAGACTAATAGCAATGAGCAGTTCTTC; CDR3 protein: CSAPETNSNEQFF
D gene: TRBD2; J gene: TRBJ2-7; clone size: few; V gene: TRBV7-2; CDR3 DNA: TGTGCCAGCAGCCCGTTAGCGGGACCTTCCTACGAGCAGTACTTC; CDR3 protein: CASSPLAGPSYEQYF
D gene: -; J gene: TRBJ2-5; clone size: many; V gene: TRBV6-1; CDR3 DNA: TGTGCCAGCAGTTTACCGGGACCCGGAGGGCAAGAGACCCAGTACTTC; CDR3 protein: CASSLPGPGGQETQYF
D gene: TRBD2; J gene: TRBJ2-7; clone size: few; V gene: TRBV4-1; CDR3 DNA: TGCGCCAGCAGCCCGGGACTAGCGGGCCTCTACGAGCAGTACTTC; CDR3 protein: CASSPGLAGLYEQYF
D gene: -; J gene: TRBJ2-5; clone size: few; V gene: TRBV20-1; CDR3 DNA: TGCAGTGCCACCCTATCTAGTTTTGCCCCGAACGACCCGTGGAGGGAGACCCAGTACTTC; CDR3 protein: CSATLSSFAPNDPWRETQYF
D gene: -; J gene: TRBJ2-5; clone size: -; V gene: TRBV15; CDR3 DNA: TGTGCCACCAGCAAGGGGGAGACCCAGTACTTC; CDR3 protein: CATSKGETQYF
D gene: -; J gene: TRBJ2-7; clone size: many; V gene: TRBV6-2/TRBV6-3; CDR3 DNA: TGTGCCAGCAGTCGCCGGGACCTAGCCTACGAGCAGTACTTC; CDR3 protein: CASSRRDLAYEQYF
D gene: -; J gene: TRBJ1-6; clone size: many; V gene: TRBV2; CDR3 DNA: TGTGCCAGCGGGCAGAGCTCCTATAATTCACCCCTCCACTTT; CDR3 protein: CASGQSSYNSPLHF
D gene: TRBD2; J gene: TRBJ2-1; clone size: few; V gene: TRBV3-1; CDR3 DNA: TGTGCCAGCAGCCAGGATAGCGGGAATGAGCAGTTCTTC; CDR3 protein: CASSQDSGNEQFF
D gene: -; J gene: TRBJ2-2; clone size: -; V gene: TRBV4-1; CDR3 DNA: TGCGCCAGCAGCCACTTAGCCGGGGAGCTGTTTTTT; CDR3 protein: CASSHLAGELFF
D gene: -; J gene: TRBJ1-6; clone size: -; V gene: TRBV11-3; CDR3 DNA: TGTGCCAGCAGACGCGGGACGGATAATTCACCCCTCCACTTT; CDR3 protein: CASRRGTDNSPLHF
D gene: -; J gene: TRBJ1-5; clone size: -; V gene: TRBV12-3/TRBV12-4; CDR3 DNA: TGTGCCAGCACCTATGGGGGGGCCATCCGATACAATCAGCCCCAGCATTTT; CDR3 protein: CASTYGGAIRYNQPQHF
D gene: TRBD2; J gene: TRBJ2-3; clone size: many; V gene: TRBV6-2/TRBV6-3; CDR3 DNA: TGTGCCAGCAGTCAACCGGGACTAGCGGATACGCAGTATTTT; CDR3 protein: CASSQPGLADTQYF
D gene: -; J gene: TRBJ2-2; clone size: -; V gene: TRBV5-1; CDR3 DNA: TGCGCCAGCAGCTTGGGTGTCTCCCACACCGGGGAGCTGTTTTTT; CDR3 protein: CASSLGVSHTGELFF
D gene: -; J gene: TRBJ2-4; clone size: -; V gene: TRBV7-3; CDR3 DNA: TGTGCCAGCAGCCGATTAGGACTTGCCATAGCCAAAAACATTCAGTACTTC; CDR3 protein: CASSRLGLAIAKNIQYF
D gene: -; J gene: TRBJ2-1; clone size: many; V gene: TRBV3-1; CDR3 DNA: TGTGCCAGCAGCGTGGTGAATGAGCAGTTCTTC; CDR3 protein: CASSVVNEQFF
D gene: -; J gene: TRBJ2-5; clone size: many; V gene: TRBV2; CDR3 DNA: TGTGCCAGCAGCCCCTACAGGGCAGAGACCCAGTACTTC; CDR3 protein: CASSPYRAETQYF
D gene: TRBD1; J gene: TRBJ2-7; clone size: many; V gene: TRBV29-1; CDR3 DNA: TGCAGCGTTGAAGTAACAGGGGGCTTATACGAGCAGTACTTC; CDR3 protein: CSVEVTGGLYEQYF
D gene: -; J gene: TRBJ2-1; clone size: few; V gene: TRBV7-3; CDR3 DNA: TGTGCCAGCAGCCCATCGGGACAAGACTACAATGAGCAGTTCTTC; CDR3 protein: CASSPSGQDYNEQFF
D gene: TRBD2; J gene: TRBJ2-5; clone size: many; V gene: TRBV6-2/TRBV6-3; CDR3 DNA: TGTGCCAGCAGGTATAGCGGGAGTCAAAAAGAGACCCAGTACTTC; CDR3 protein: CASRYSGSQKETQYF
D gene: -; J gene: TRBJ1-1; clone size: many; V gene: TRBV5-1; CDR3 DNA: TGCGCCAGCAGCTTGGTACAGGGAAACACTGAAGCTTTCTTT; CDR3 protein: CASSLVQGNTEAFF
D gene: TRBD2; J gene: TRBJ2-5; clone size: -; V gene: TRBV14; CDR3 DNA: TGTGCCAGCAGCCTCGCTCTAAGGACTAGCGCAAAAGAGACCCAGTACTTC; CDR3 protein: CASSLALRTSAKETQYF
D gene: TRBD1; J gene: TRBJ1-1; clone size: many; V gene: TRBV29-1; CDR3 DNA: TGCAGCGTTGGGGGCGGGACAGCGATGAACACTGAAGCTTTCTTT; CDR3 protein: CSVGGGTAMNTEAFF
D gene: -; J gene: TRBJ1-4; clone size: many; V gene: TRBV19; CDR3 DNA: TGTGCCAGTAAAAGGGGTTATGAAAAACTGTTTTTT; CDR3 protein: CASKRGYEKLFF
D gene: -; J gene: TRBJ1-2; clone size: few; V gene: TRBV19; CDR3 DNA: TGTGCCAGTACGAGTAACCTCTATGGCTACACCTTC; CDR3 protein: CASTSNLYGYTF
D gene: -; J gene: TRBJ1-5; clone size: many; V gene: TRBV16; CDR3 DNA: TGTGCCAGCAGCCAATCGGGGGCAAGAAATAGCAATCAGCCCCAGCATTTT; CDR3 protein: CASSQSGARNSNQPQHF
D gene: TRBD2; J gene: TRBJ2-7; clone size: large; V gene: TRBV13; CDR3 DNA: TGTGCCAGCAGCTTAAAGTTTGCGGGAGGGCCTCACGAGCAGTACTTC; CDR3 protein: CASSLKFAGGPHEQYF
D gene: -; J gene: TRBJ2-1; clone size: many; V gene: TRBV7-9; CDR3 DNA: TGTGCCTCGGGCTCCTACAATGAGCAGTTCTTC; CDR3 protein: CASGSYNEQFF
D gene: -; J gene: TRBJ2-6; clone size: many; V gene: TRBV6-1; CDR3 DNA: TGTGCCAGCAGTGAATCGGTCAGCTCTGGGGCCAACGTCCTGACTTTC; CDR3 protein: CASSESVSSGANVLTF
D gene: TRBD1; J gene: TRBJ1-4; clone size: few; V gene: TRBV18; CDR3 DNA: TGTGCCAGCTCACCAACGACAGGGGGCATAAATGAAAAACTGTTTTTT; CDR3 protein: CASSPTTGGINEKLFF